The 18 T cell receptor beta chains below come from one sample, sequenced in a study of blood T cells in healthy people across ages. Together with a sample-barcoded 5' primer, a J-beta primer mix was included in a second PCR lasting about 7 to 11 cycles. TCRdb independently ran MiXCR on the 5' RACE reads; one entry per CDR3 protein. The repertoire has hundreds of thousands of distinct CDR3 sequences, 46% of them found once; the top ten carry around 18%. Sequenced input: blood. These receptors were obtained from a man older than 75 in good health.

V is TRBV7-9 and J is TRBJ2-7, with D perhaps matching TRBD2 (5 bases). Trimming pared 1 base from V and 4 bases from J, leaving 11 bases between. Germline CDR1 and CDR2: SEHNR and FQNEAQ (reference sequence). The CDR3 runs to 14 residues. Here the CDR3 reads CASSLGELVYEQYF. In nucleotides, the CDR3 is TGTGCCAGCAGCTTAGGGGAGCTAGTATACGAGCAGTACTTC.

The V call is TRBV4-2, the J call TRBJ1-4; D gene unclear. This CDR3 has 17 residues. Germline loops: CDR1 LGHNA, CDR2 YNFKEQ. The ends were cut back, 1 base at V and 5 bases at J, with 17 bases in the middle. The CDR3 protein is CASSQVFSAALNEKLFF. Here the CDR3 DNA reads TGTGCCAGCAGCCAAGTCTTTTCGGCAGCCTTAAATGAAAAACTGTTTTTT.

Remarks on this clonotype: One end of the junction varies from germline; a read error may be responsible. This rearrangement joins TRBV7-2 to TRBJ2-3; D is ambiguous. This CDR3 has 14 amino acids. Looked up from germline, CDR1 is SGHTA and CDR2 is FQGNSA. CDR3 sequence (DNA): TGTGCCAGCAGCGTAGCCAGATCCACAGATACGCAGTATTTT. This encodes CASSVARSTDTQYF.

The chain employs TRBV20-1 and TRBJ2-1, with 8 nucleotides matching TRBD2. Germline trimming cut 3 bases from V and 5 bases from J; bases unmatched to any gene: 6. This CDR3 is 14 amino acids long. CDR1 and CDR2 (germline): DFQATT, SNEGSKA (reference sequence). The chain's CDR3 is CSASLAGGHNEQFF. In nucleotides, the CDR3 is TGCAGTGCTAGTCTGGCGGGGGGTCACAATGAGCAGTTCTTC.

There are a few counts of this clonotype. The rearrangement joins TRBV7-2 to TRBJ2-3; TRBD2 agrees at 7 bases. Losses at the gene ends were 4 bases for V and 4 bases for J; bases not matched to a gene: 8. Germline values: CDR1 SGHTA, CDR2 FQGNSA. The CDR3 consists of 15 residues. CDR3 nucleotides: TGTGCCAGCAGCTCCGGACTAGTCGCATCAGATACGCAGTATTTT. It yields the protein CASSSGLVASDTQYF.

The chain joins TRBV10-3 to TRBJ2-2, with 9 bases identical to TRBD2. The CDR3 consists of 14 residues. CDR1 and CDR2 from the germline V gene are ENHRY and SYGVKD. V dropped 6 bases and J dropped 2; count of bases not matched to a gene: 1. CDR3 in amino acids: CAIRGTSNTGELFF. The CDR3 nucleotides are TGTGCCATCAGGGGGACTAGCAACACCGGGGAGCTGTTTTTT.

This clonotype was seen more than once but under ten times. The chain has TRBV30 and TRBJ2-2; no clear D gene. CDR3 length: 13 residues. The ends were cut back, 5 bases at V and 4 bases at J, with 11 bases in the middle. CDR1 is GTSNPN, CDR2 SVGIG, per germline (reference sequence). The CDR3 protein is CAWQGSPTGELFF. CDR3 nucleotide sequence: TGTGCCTGGCAAGGTAGCCCCACCGGGGAGCTGTTTTTT.

This clonotype was found a few times. DNA of the CDR3: TGTGCCAGCAGTCCTCCGGGACTGCCCAATCAGCCCCAGCATTTT. As protein: CASSPPGLPNQPQHF. The chain is built from TRBV7-2 and TRBJ1-5, with D tentatively TRBD1 (5 bases). With 6 bases removed from V and 3 bases from J, the gap between germline ends came to 15 bases. The CDR3 loop spans 15 amino acids. Germline values: CDR1 SGHTA, CDR2 FQGNSA.

The chain recombines TRBV6-5 with TRBJ2-7; no definite D call. Germline V CDR1 and CDR2: MNHEY, SVGAGI. V lost 1 base and J 0 bases, leaving 13 bases between the germline ends. The CDR3 length is 16 residues. In DNA form, the CDR3 reads TGTGCCAGCAGTTACTTTCTAGGCGGTACCTCCTACGAGCAGTACTTC. It encodes CASSYFLGGTSYEQYF.

The rearrangement uses TRBV12-3 or TRBV12-4 and TRBJ2-5; 8 bases match TRBD2. The V gene end was trimmed by 4 bases and the J gene end by 9 bases; junction bases not matched to a gene: 7. This CDR3 has 13 residues. The CDR3 sequence is CASSSGRREAQYF. CDR3 DNA sequence: TGTGCCAGCAGTTCCGGCCGGCGGGAGGCCCAGTACTTC.

V and J are TRBV21-1 and TRBJ2-3; TRBD2, the table's D call, was not compared with the DNA. TRBV21-1 is listed as a pseudogene. This CDR3 region has 18 residues. The CDR3 loop reads CASSKSASGGYSTDTQYF. In DNA, the CDR3 is TGTGCCAGCAGCAAATCTGCTAGCGGGGGCTATAGCACAGATACGCAGTATTTT.

Ten or more counts support this clonotype. The CDR3 region has the DNA TGTGCCAGCAGGCCCACTCAGGGACCATCGGAGCAGTACTTC. Its protein product is CASRPTQGPSEQYF. The rearrangement links TRBV28 to TRBJ2-7, with D possibly being TRBD1 or TRBD2 (5 bases each). Germline values: CDR1 MDHEN, CDR2 SYDVKM. Trimming took 6 bases from V and 7 from J, leaving 19 bases between them. The CDR3 runs 14 residues.

The chain is built from TRBV9 and TRBJ2-3, with D perhaps TRBD2 (7 bases). V shed 7 bases and J shed 4 bases, with 16 bases lying between them. CDR3 length equals 14 residues. Germline V gene sequence: CDR1 SGDLS, CDR2 YYNGEE. CDR3 bases: TGTGCCAGCGGAAACCAGGGGAGGGCAGATACGCAGTATTTT. It specifies CASGNQGRADTQYF.

This clonotype has a single count. The chain joins TRBV30 to TRBJ1-1; possible D gene TRBD1, 5 bases. The V gene lost 2 bases and the J gene lost 1 base, with 23 bases spanning the gap. Germline CDR1 and CDR2: GTSNPN and SVGIG (reference sequence). The CDR3 is made up of 18 amino acids. Here the CDR3 reads CAWSRPENWGGANTEAFF. DNA for the CDR3: TGTGCCTGGAGTAGACCAGAGAATTGGGGAGGGGCGAACACTGAAGCTTTCTTT.

The chain joins TRBV18 to TRBJ1-2; D might be TRBD1 (6 bases). The germline V and J ends were trimmed by 2 bases and 7 bases, with 14 bases remaining between them. CDR3 size: 14 residues. Germline CDR1 and CDR2: KGHSH and LQKENI. The CDR3, as DNA: TGTGCCAGCTCACCAACGGCGGGGGGCGCTGGCTACACCTTC. Its protein is CASSPTAGGAGYTF.

V gene TRBV20-1 combines with J gene TRBJ2-5; D remains ambiguous. The V end lost 6 bases, the J end lost 5 bases, and 10 bases lay between the germline ends. CDR3 length: 11 residues. The V gene's germline CDR1 is DFQATT and CDR2 SNEGSKA (reference sequence). The CDR3 DNA reads TGCAGTGCAGAGCAAAGGGAGACCCAGTACTTC. Its protein is CSAEQRETQYF.

This clonotype was recorded a few times. The chain couples TRBV11-3 to TRBJ2-1; TRBD1 or TRBD2 may be the D gene (5 bases each). The CDR3 consists of 15 residues. V was clipped by 5 bases and J by 1 base, with 12 bases between them. Germline loops: CDR1 SGHNT, CDR2 YENEEA. The chain's CDR3 is CASSGTRRSYNEQFF. The CDR3 DNA follows: TGTGCCAGCAGCGGGACCCGTCGGTCCTACAATGAGCAGTTCTTC.

The V gene is TRBV20-1, the J gene TRBJ2-1, with 8 bases matching TRBD2. V dropped 5 bases and J dropped 2; count of bases not matched to a gene: 5. In germline, CDR1 is DFQATT, CDR2 SNEGSKA (reference sequence). CDR3 length equals 14 residues. CDR3 DNA sequence: TGCAGTGCTCCCACTAGCGGAGCCTACAATGAGCAGTTCTTC. Translation gives CSAPTSGAYNEQFF.